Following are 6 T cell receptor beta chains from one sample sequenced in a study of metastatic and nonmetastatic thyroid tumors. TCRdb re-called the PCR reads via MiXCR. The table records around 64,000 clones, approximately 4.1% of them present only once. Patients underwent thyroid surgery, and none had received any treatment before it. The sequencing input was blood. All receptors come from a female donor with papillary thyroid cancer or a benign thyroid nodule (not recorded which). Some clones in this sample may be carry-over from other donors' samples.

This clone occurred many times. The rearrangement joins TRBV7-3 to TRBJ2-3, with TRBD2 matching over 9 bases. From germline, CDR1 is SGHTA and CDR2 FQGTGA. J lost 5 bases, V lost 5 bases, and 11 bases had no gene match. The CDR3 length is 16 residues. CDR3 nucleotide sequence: TGTGCCAGCAGCCAATATAGCGGGAGAGGTGGAGATACGCAGTATTTT. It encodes CASSQYSGRGGDTQYF.

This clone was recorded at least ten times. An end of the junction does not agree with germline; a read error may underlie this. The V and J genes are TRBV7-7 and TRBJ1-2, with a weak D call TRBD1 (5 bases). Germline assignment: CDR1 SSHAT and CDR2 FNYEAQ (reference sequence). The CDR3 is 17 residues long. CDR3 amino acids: CASSLEGGWGGNYGYTF. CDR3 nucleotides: TGTGCTAGCAGCTTAGAGGGCGGGTGGGGCGGTAACTATGGCTACACCTTC.

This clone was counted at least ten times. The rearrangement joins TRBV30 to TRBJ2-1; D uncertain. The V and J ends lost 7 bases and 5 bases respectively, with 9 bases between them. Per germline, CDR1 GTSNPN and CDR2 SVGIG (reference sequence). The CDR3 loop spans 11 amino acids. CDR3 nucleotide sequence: TGTGCCTCATCAGCTCACAATGAGCAGTTCTTC. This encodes CASSAHNEQFF.

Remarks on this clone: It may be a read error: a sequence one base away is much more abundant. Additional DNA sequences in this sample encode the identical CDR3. The CDR3 spells CASSLDYETQYF. In nucleotides, the CDR3 is TGTGCCAGCAGCTTAGACTACGAGACGCAGTACTTC. The chain recombines TRBV7-9 with TRBJ2-5, with unresolved D. The CDR3 is 12 amino acids. Germline values: CDR1 SEHNR, CDR2 FQNEAQ (reference sequence).

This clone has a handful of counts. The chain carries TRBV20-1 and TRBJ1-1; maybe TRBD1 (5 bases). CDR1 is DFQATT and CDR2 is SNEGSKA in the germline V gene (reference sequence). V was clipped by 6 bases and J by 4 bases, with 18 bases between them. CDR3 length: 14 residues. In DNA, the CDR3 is TGCAGTGCCGCCTCGGCAGGGATGAGCACTGAAGCTTTCTTT. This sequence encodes CSAASAGMSTEAFF.

CDR3 bases: TGCGCCAGCAGCGCAACAGGGGCCGTATATGGCTACACCTTC. Its translation: CASSATGAVYGYTF. This chain links TRBV5-1 with TRBJ1-2; 7 bases are shared with TRBD1. This CDR3 spans 14 amino acids. Looked up from germline, CDR1 is SGHRS and CDR2 is YFSETQ. The J segment lost 5 bases and the V segment lost 4 bases, leaving 8 bases of the junction unmatched.